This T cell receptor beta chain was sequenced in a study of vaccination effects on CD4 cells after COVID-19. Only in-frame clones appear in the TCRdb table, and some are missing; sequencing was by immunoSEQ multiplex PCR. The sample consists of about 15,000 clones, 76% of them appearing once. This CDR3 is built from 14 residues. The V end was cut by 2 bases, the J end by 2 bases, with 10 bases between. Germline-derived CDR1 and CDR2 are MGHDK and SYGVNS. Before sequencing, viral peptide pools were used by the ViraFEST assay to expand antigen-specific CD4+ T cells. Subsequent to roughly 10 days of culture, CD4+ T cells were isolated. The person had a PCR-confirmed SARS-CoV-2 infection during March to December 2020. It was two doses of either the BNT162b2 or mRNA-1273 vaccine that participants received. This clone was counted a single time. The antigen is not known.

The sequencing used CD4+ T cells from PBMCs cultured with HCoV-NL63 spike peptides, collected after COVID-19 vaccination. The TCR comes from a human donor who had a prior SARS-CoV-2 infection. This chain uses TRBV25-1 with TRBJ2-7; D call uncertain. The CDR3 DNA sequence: TGTGCCAGCAGTGAACCTGGACCTACCTACGAGCAGTACTTC. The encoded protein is CASSEPGPTYEQYF.